The 32 T cell receptor beta chains reported below all come from one sample, sequenced in a study of blood T cell repertoires in COVID-19 (dated by TCRdb to the early 2020s). The library came from the immunoSEQ multiplex PCR assay. What TCRdb holds here is the immuneACCESS table cut down to in-frame rearrangements. Part of the clones is not present; checked against another copy, under half of the missing clones reflect an unresolved V gene, and the others are unexplained. In this sample the table shows some 220,000 clones, 70% to 85% of which occur a single time. In total, the top ten clones hold about 10% of the sample. Sequencing was performed on peripheral blood. These receptors were obtained from a man in his forties or fifties with active or convalescent COVID-19.

The chain has TRBV4-1 and TRBJ2-1, with D unclear. The germline CDR1 and CDR2 sequences are MGHRA and YSYEKL. Trimming removed 1 base at V and 10 bases at J, with 11 bases between. CDR3 length: 13 amino acids. The CDR3 loop is CASSQVITEEQFF. CDR3 bases: TGCGCCAGCAGCCAAGTGATAACGGAGGAGCAGTTCTTC.

The chain couples TRBV28 to TRBJ2-7; TRBD2 agrees at 9 bases. The germline gives CDR1 MDHEN, CDR2 SYDVKM. Unmatched junction bases numbered 11, after V lost 7 bases and J lost 4 bases. CDR3 length: 15 amino acids. The CDR3 protein is CASTGTGAGGYEQYV. Written as DNA, the CDR3 is TGTGCCAGCACCGGCACGGGAGCGGGGGGTTACGAGCAGTACGTC.

This clone was seen only a few times. The rearrangement joins TRBV7-2 to TRBJ1-5, with 9 bases identical to TRBD1. V was clipped by 1 base and J by 7 bases; unmatched bases: 5. The CDR3 contains 15 residues. In germline, CDR1 is SGHTA, CDR2 FQGNSA. The chain's CDR3 is CASSLGDRAPQPQHF. The CDR3 DNA follows: TGTGCCAGCAGCTTAGGGGACAGGGCCCCCCAGCCCCAGCATTTT.

DNA of the CDR3: TGTGCCAGCAGCGTATCGGGGGAAGGCACTGAAGCTTTCTTT. Translation gives CASSVSGEGTEAFF. The V gene is TRBV5-6, the J gene TRBJ1-1; TRBD1 might be the D (5 bases). The V end lost 4 bases, the J end lost 4 bases, and 14 bases lay between the germline ends. Germline CDR1 reads SGHDT; CDR2 reads YYEEEE. This CDR3 is 14 amino acids long. Together with reference TRBV5-6 and TRBJ1-1, the CDR3 gives the full variable domain: DAGVTQSPTHLIKTRGQQVTLRCSPKSGHDTVSWYQQALGQGPQFIFQYYEEEERQRGNFPDRFSGHQFPNYSSELNVNALLLGDSALYLCASSVSGEGTEAFFGQGTRLTVV.

V usage is TRBV5-4 and J usage is TRBJ2-5; TRBD2 aligns across 12 bases. Germline CDR1 is SGHNT and CDR2 is YYREEE (reference sequence). The CDR3 length is 16 residues. V was clipped by 3 bases and J by 4 bases; unmatched bases: 7. CDR3 loop: CASSSGLAGRGETQYF. The CDR3 DNA follows: TGTGCCAGCAGCTCTGGACTAGCGGGACGCGGAGAGACCCAGTACTTC. The full variable domain, completed using reference TRBV5-4 and TRBJ2-5, is ETGVTQSPTHLIKTRGQQVTLRCSSQSGHNTVSWYQQALGQGPQFIFQYYREEENGRGNFPPRFSGLQFPNYSSELNVNALELDDSALYLCASSSGLAGRGETQYFGPGTRLLVL.

The chain has TRBV21-1 and TRBJ2-5; TRBD2, the table's D call, lacks a check against the DNA. TRBV21-1 is termed a pseudogene. The CDR3 runs 13 residues. The CDR3 DNA follows: TGTGCCAGCCTACCTAGTCGAGAAGAGACCCAGTACTTC. It encodes CASLPSREETQYF.

The rearrangement links TRBV4-3 to TRBJ2-3; D perhaps matches TRBD1 (7 bases). This CDR3 has 15 amino acids. The germline V gene has CDR1 LGHNA and CDR2 YSLEER. V was shortened by 3 bases and J by 5 bases, with 15 bases between the two germline ends. CDR3 in DNA: TGCGCCAGCAGCCAGGATAGGGGGCGGGAAGATACGCAGTATTTT. This translates into CASSQDRGREDTQYF.

As regards this clone: Other DNA sequences from this sample encode an identical CDR3 as well. The CDR3 loop reads CASSSQGMNTEAFF. The CDR3 nucleotides are TGCGCCAGCAGCTCTCAGGGGATGAACACTGAAGCTTTCTTT. The chain joins TRBV5-1 to TRBJ1-1, with D maybe TRBD1 (6 bases). The germline V and J ends were trimmed by 3 bases and 0 bases, with 9 bases remaining between them. The CDR3 has 14 amino acids. Germline loops: CDR1 SGHRS, CDR2 YFSETQ.

V is TRBV11-2 and J is TRBJ2-3; possible D gene TRBD2, 6 bases. The CDR3 has 14 residues. Trimming took off 3 bases at V and 4 bases at J, with 11 bases between the two ends. Germline assignment: CDR1 SGHAT and CDR2 FQNNGV. The CDR3 loop reads CASSFDGGSDTQYF. The CDR3 DNA follows: TGTGCCAGCAGCTTTGACGGGGGTTCAGATACGCAGTATTTT.

Only a few counts were recorded for this clone. V and J are TRBV5-5 and TRBJ2-7; TRBD1 is a possible D gene (5 bases). Germline V CDR1 and CDR2: SGHKS, YYEKEE (reference sequence). Trimming left V 0 bases short and J 0 bases short, with 22 bases between. The CDR3 has 19 amino acids. The CDR3 is CASSLEGHVQTPSSYEQYF. The DNA for the CDR3 is TGTGCCAGCAGCTTGGAGGGGCACGTCCAGACACCAAGCTCCTACGAGCAGTACTTC.

Only a few counts were recorded for this clone. The chain carries TRBV19 and TRBJ1-6; TRBD1 agrees at 9 bases. V dropped 3 bases and J dropped 9; count of bases not matched to a gene: 6. CDR1 is LNHDA, CDR2 SQIVND, per germline (reference sequence). The CDR3 extends over 15 amino acids. For the CDR3, the DNA is TGTGCCAGTAGTATGGGGACAGGGTCAATTTCACCCCTCCACTTT. It yields the protein CASSMGTGSISPLHF.

This clone was picked up a small number of times. The chain combines TRBV19 with TRBJ2-7; 8 bases are shared with TRBD2. V lost 6 bases and J lost 0; bases outside the gene matches: 7. The germline V gene has CDR1 LNHDA and CDR2 SQIVND (reference sequence). This CDR3 has 15 residues. CDR3: CASSLREGFSYEQYF. The CDR3 region has the DNA TGTGCCAGTAGCCTTCGGGAGGGCTTCTCCTACGAGCAGTACTTC.

The rearrangement links TRBV2 to TRBJ1-3; the D is unclear. Trimming removed 5 bases from V and 0 bases from J, with 8 bases in between. The CDR3 spans 14 residues. CDR1 is SNHLY, CDR2 FYNNEI, per germline. The CDR3 DNA reads as TGTGCCAGCAGTTCTCAGATCTCTGGAAACACCATATATTTT. Protein product: CASSSQISGNTIYF. Based on the CDR3 plus reference TRBV2 and TRBJ1-3, the full variable domain is EPEVTQTPSHQVTQMGQEVILRCVPISNHLYFYWYRQILGQKVEFLVSFYNNEISEKSEIFDDQFSVERPDGSNFTLKIRSTKLEDSAMYFCASSSQISGNTIYFGEGSWLTVV.

The chain links TRBV5-1 to TRBJ2-3; the match to TRBD2 covers 12 bases. The CDR3 loop spans 15 amino acids. CDR1 and CDR2 (germline): SGHRS, YFSETQ. J was trimmed by 6 bases and V by 6 bases; bases with no gene match: 8. Here the CDR3 DNA reads TGCGCCAGCACCCTACTAGCGGGGGGCCTGGATACGCAGTATTTT. Translating gives CASTLLAGGLDTQYF. The full variable domain, with the rest looked up from reference TRBV5-1 and TRBJ2-3, is KAGVTQTPRYLIKTRGQQVTLSCSPISGHRSVSWYQQTPGQGLQFLFEYFSETQRNKGNFPGRFSGRQFSNSRSEMNVSTLELGDSALYLCASTLLAGGLDTQYFGPGTRLTVL.

The chain combines TRBV19 with TRBJ1-5, with a possible D match to TRBD1 (5 bases). This CDR3 comprises 17 residues. Germline loops: CDR1 LNHDA, CDR2 SQIVND (reference sequence). V was trimmed by 3 bases and J by 6 bases, leaving 21 bases between them. The CDR3 sequence: CASSILPGGSRGQPQHF. CDR3 nucleotides: TGTGCCAGTAGTATCCTTCCGGGGGGGAGCAGAGGTCAGCCCCAGCATTTT.

V is TRBV2 and J is TRBJ1-2, with D possibly matching TRBD1 (6 bases). Trimming took 6 bases from V and 5 from J, leaving 10 bases between them. CDR1 is SNHLY, CDR2 FYNNEI, per germline. The CDR3 extends over 12 amino acids. CDR3 amino acids: CASSGTRYGYTF. CDR3 coding DNA: TGTGCCAGCAGCGGGACACGATATGGCTACACCTTC.

The rearrangement joins TRBV7-2 to TRBJ2-7; D is unresolved. Germline values: CDR1 SGHTA, CDR2 FQGNSA. V lost 5 bases, J lost 5 bases, and 16 bases lay in between. The CDR3 spans 14 residues. The CDR3 DNA is TGTGCCAGCAGCCTAGGACCGAGGAACGACGAGCAGTACTTC. Protein product: CASSLGPRNDEQYF.

The rearrangement joins TRBV7-9 to TRBJ2-1, with TRBD2 matching over 9 bases. The CDR3 has 14 residues. V lost 8 bases to trimming and J lost 7 bases; unmatched junction nucleotides: 9. The germline V gene has CDR1 SEHNR and CDR2 FQNEAQ (reference sequence). The CDR3 nucleotides read TGTGCCAGCGAGTCGCGGGAGGGAGGGAATGAGCAGTTCTTC. It translates to CASESREGGNEQFF.

The V gene is TRBV19, the J gene TRBJ2-2; the match to TRBD2 covers 10 bases. The J segment lost 5 bases and the V segment lost 6 bases, leaving 6 bases of the junction unmatched. The CDR3 covers 15 residues. Germline V CDR1 and CDR2: LNHDA, SQIVND (reference sequence). The CDR3 loop is CASSLLAGDTGELFF. The DNA of the CDR3 is TGTGCCAGTAGCCTCCTAGCGGGGGATACCGGGGAGCTGTTTTTT.

This chain joins TRBV11-2 and TRBJ1-2; 7 bases fit TRBD1. CDR3 size: 14 residues. With 4 bases clipped from V and 4 bases from J, the junction kept 6 bases outside the gene matches. Per germline, CDR1 SGHAT and CDR2 FQNNGV. The CDR3 DNA sequence: TGTGCCAGCAGCTCTACAGGGGACGGCTATGGCTACACCTTC. It yields the protein CASSSTGDGYGYTF.

The V gene is TRBV11-2, the J gene TRBJ1-5, with no clear D. This CDR3 is 13 amino acids long. Trimming left V 1 base short and J 4 bases short, with 5 bases between. CDR1 is SGHAT and CDR2 is FQNNGV in the germline V gene. The chain's CDR3 is CASSLGPNQPQHF. CDR3 bases: TGTGCCAGCAGCTTAGGTCCAAATCAGCCCCAGCATTTT.

The chain carries TRBV7-2 and TRBJ2-7; tentatively, D is TRBD1 (6 bases). Germline CDR1 and CDR2: SGHTA and FQGNSA. V was clipped by 2 bases and J by 5 bases, with 13 bases between them. CDR3 length: 14 residues. The CDR3 region has the DNA TGTGCCAGCAGCTTACAGGGGATTAGTCACGAGCAGTACGTC. It codes for CASSLQGISHEQYV.

This chain joins TRBV11-2 and TRBJ1-2, with TRBD1 as a possible D gene (6 bases). This CDR3 has 17 residues. Trimming stripped 5 bases from V and 4 bases from J, with 23 bases between. CDR1 SGHAT and CDR2 FQNNGV come from the germline V gene. CDR3 sequence (DNA): TGTGCCAGCAGCACTACCCCCTTAACAGGGACACTCTATGGCTACACCTTC. Translating gives CASSTTPLTGTLYGYTF.

The chain has TRBV4-3 and TRBJ2-7; TRBD1 aligns across 9 bases. The germline gives CDR1 LGHNA, CDR2 YSLEER. V shed 2 bases and J 2 bases; nucleotides not matched to a gene: 10. This CDR3 comprises 17 residues. Here the CDR3 DNA reads TGCGCCAGCAGCCAATTTGCGCAGCGACAGGGGGCCTACGAGCAGTACTTC. It translates to CASSQFAQRQGAYEQYF.

As to this clone: At one of its ends the junction is not consistent with the germline gene, which may arise from a read error. The chain employs TRBV5-1 and TRBJ2-5; TRBD1 matches at 12 bases. This CDR3 has 16 residues. Germline CDR1 reads SGHRS; CDR2 reads YFSETQ. The DNA for the CDR3 is TGCGCCCGCAGCGGGGGGACAGGGGGCTACCAAGAGACCCAGTACTTC. Translation gives CARSGGTGGYQETQYF.

The chain employs TRBV7-2 and TRBJ2-3; possibly TRBD1 for D (6 bases). Germline V gives CDR1 SGHTA, CDR2 FQGNSA. This CDR3 comprises 16 residues. V was cut by 5 bases and J by 5 bases, with 20 bases left in between. The CDR3 DNA is TGTGCCAGCAGCCTGCTGGGGGCAGGGGTGGGAGATACGCAGTATTTT. Its translation is CASSLLGAGVGDTQYF.

This clone appeared a single time. V and J are TRBV28 and TRBJ2-7; 11 nucleotides align to TRBD2. The ends lost 5 bases at V and 0 bases at J; junction bases unmatched: 6. The CDR3 spans 16 residues. The V gene's germline CDR1 is MDHEN and CDR2 SYDVKM. The CDR3 coding sequence is TGTGCCAGCAGTGCACTAACTAGCGGGAGCTCCTACGAGCAGTACTTC. Its protein is CASSALTSGSSYEQYF. Variable domain in full (rest from reference TRBV28 and TRBJ2-7): DVKVTQSSRYLVKRTGEKVFLECVQDMDHENMFWYRQDPGLGLRLIYFSYDVKMKEKGDIPEGYSVSREKKERFSLILESASTNQTSMYLCASSALTSGSSYEQYFGPGTRLTVT.

The chain couples TRBV14 to TRBJ2-3; weak D call: TRBD1 (6 bases). This CDR3 contains 17 residues. Deletions cut 0 bases from V and 0 bases from J, with 13 bases between. Germline CDR1 and CDR2: SGHDN and FVKESK. CDR3 bases: TGTGCCAGCAGCCAAGAAGAAGGGGGAGATAGCACAGATACGCAGTATTTT. Its protein is CASSQEEGGDSTDTQYF.

The chain is built from TRBV28 and TRBJ1-5; no clear D. Trimming took off 5 bases at V and 2 bases at J, with 10 bases between the two ends. Germline CDR1 reads MDHEN; CDR2 reads SYDVKM. The CDR3 extends over 14 amino acids. The CDR3 DNA reads as TGTGCCAGCAGTCCCCAGCGGGGCAATCAGCCCCAGCATTTT. This gives the protein CASSPQRGNQPQHF.

This chain uses TRBV5-1 with TRBJ1-2; D is ambiguous. Trimming left V 4 bases short and J 8 bases short, with 9 bases between. The V gene's germline CDR1 is SGHRS and CDR2 YFSETQ. This CDR3 is built from 11 residues. The CDR3 region is CASSEAGGYTF. The DNA of the CDR3 is TGCGCCAGCAGCGAGGCCGGGGGCTACACCTTC.

The DNA for the CDR3 is TGTGCCAGCTCTCCCGGGGGGGCGCGAACCGGGGAGCTGTTTTTT. It encodes CASSPGGARTGELFF. The chain combines TRBV11-3 with TRBJ2-2, with TRBD2 identical over 8 bases. Germline V gives CDR1 SGHNT, CDR2 YENEEA. The CDR3 is 15 amino acids. After removal of 8 bases from V and 5 bases from J, the junction contained 10 bases not matched to a gene.

This chain links TRBV5-6 with TRBJ2-7; 9 bases line up with TRBD2. J gave up 2 bases and V 4 bases, and 4 bases lay outside the gene matches. CDR1 SGHDT and CDR2 YYEEEE come from the germline V gene. There are 14 residues in the CDR3. CDR3 residues: CASSTTSGPYEQYF. DNA for the CDR3: TGTGCCAGCAGCACGACTAGCGGCCCCTACGAGCAGTACTTC. The complete variable domain, with remaining parts taken from reference TRBV5-6 and TRBJ2-7, reads DAGVTQSPTHLIKTRGQQVTLRCSPKSGHDTVSWYQQALGQGPQFIFQYYEEEERQRGNFPDRFSGHQFPNYSSELNVNALLLGDSALYLCASSTTSGPYEQYFGPGTRLTVT.